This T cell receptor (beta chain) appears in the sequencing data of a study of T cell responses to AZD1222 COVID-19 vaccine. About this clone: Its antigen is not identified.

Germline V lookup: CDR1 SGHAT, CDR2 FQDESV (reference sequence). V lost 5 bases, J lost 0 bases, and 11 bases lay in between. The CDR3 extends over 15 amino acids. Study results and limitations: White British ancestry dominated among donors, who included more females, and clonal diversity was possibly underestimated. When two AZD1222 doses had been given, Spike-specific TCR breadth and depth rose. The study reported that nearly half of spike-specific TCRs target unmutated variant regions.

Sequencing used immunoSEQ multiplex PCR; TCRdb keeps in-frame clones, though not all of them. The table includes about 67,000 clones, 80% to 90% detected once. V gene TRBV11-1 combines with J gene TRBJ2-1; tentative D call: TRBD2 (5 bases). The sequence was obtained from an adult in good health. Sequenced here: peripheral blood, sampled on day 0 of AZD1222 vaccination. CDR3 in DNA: TGTGCCAGCAGCCCTCGGGAAGTCTCCTACAATGAGCAGTTCTTC. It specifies CASSPREVSYNEQFF.